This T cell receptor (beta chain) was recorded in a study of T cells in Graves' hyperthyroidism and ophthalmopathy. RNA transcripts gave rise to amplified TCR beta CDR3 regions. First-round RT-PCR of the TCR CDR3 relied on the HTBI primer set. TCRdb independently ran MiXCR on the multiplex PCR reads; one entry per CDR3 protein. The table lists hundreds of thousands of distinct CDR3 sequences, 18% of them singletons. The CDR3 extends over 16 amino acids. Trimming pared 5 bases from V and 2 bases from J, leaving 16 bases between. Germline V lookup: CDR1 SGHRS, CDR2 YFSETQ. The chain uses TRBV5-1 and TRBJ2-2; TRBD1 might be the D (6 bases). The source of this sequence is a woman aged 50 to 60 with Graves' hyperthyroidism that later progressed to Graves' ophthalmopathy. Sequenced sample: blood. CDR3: CASRGSRDTNTGELFF. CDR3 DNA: TGCGCCAGCAGGGGGAGCCGGGACACCAACACCGGGGAGCTGTTTTTT.